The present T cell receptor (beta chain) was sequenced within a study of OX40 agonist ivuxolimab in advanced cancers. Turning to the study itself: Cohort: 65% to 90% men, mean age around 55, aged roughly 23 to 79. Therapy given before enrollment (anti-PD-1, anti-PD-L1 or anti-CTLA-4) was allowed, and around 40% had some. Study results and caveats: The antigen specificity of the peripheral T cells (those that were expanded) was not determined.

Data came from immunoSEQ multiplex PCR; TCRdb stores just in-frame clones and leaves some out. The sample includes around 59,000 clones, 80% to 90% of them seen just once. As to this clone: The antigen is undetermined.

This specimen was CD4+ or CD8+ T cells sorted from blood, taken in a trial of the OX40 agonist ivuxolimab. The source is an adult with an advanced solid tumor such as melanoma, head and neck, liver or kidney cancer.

The CDR3, as DNA: TGTGCCAGCAGCCAGTTGGGCGTAACTAGCACAGATACGCAGTATTTT. It codes for CASSQLGVTSTDTQYF. J is TRBJ2-3 and V is TRBV7-2; D remains ambiguous. Germline V gives CDR1 SGHTA, CDR2 FQGNSA. The CDR3 is 16 amino acids. V lost 5 bases, J lost 0 bases, and 15 bases lay in between.